This TCR beta chain came from a study of PD-1 blockade in classical Hodgkin lymphoma. On this clone itself: Its target is unknown.

CDR3 length: 17 amino acids. Germline-derived CDR1 and CDR2 are GTSNPN and SVGIG (reference sequence). V gave up 3 bases and J gave up 0 bases, with 18 bases separating them. Study-wide results and caveats: Repertoire differences have undefined causes, possibly disease activity or prior therapy.

Assay used: immunoSEQ multiplex PCR; TCRdb lists only in-frame clones, some missing. The table has over 85,000 clones, approximately 90% seen once. The sample's time point: cycle 4 day 1 (C4D1), after around six weeks of nivolumab. All patients relapsed after autologous stem cell transplantation, and brentuximab vedotin exposure varied. The chain has TRBV30 and TRBJ1-5; D possibly corresponds to TRBD1 (6 bases). This clonotype was obtained from a human donor with classical Hodgkin lymphoma. Sequencing used peripheral blood mononuclear cells (PBMCs), obtained before the fourth cycle of nivolumab. The CDR3 DNA follows: TGTGCCTGGAGCCGGGGGGCGCGATTCAGTAGCAATCAGCCCCAGCATTTT. It specifies CAWSRGARFSSNQPQHF. Complete variable domain (other parts from reference TRBV30 and TRBJ1-5): SQTIHQWPATLVQPVGSPLSLECTVEGTSNPNLYWYRQAAGRGLQLLFYSVGIGQISSEVPQNLSASRPQDRQFILSSKKLLLSDSGFYLCAWSRGARFSSNQPQHFGDGTRLSIL.